The 23 T cell receptor delta chains below come from one sample, sequenced in a study of γδ T cells in repeated Plasmodium falciparum infection. Flow sorting of PBMC yielded separate Vgamma9/Vdelta2+ and Vdelta2-negative gammadelta T cell populations for bulk repertoire analysis. TCRdb made new clone calls on the multiplex PCR reads using CATT. The top ten hold more than 7% of the sample, which has roughly 86,000 delta-chain clones, more than 1.4% seen once. Sequences were obtained from gamma-delta T cells from blood. These receptors were collected from a pool of human donors (malaria-infected and uninfected, not separated).

This clone was seen at least ten times. The amino acid sequence in TCRdb belongs to a much larger clone and departs from this DNA's translation at residue 12, likely a sequencing read error; the sequence shown is translated from the DNA. CDR3 loop: CALGVSFLPYWEEYTDKLIF. DNA of the CDR3: TGTGCTCTTGGGGTATCCTTCCTACCGTACTGGGAGGAGTACACCGATAAACTCATCTTT. The chain joins TRDV1 to TRDJ1; 9 bases match TRDD2. Assignment of the J gene here rests on matching the DNA to germline, because TCRdb gives none. This CDR3 is 20 amino acids long. Germline values: CDR1 TSWWSYY, CDR2 QGS. With V trimmed by 4 bases and J by 0 bases, 18 bases remained unmatched.

This clone has only a few counts. The TCRdb protein, from a much larger clone, departs from this DNA's translation at residue 6, likely by read error; the protein shown derives from the DNA. This sequence joins TRDV1 and TRDJ1; 12 bases agree with TRDD3. The V segment lost 0 bases and the J segment 4 bases; nucleotides outside the gene matches: 18. Germline CDR1 and CDR2: TSWWSYY and QGS. The CDR3 totals 21 residues. CDR3: CALGELASYVVLGDTLDKLIF. DNA for the CDR3: TGTGCTCTTGGGGAACTGGCTTCCTACGTTGTGCTGGGGGATACGCTCGATAAACTCATCTTT.

In this sample, this clone turned up a few times. TCRdb lists the protein of a much larger clone for this DNA, which differs at residue 14, so this is likely a read error; the protein given here is translated from the DNA itself. The chain links TRDV2 to TRDJ1; 12 nucleotides match TRDD3. Assignment of the J gene here rests on matching the DNA to germline, because TCRdb gives none. CDR1 GEAIGNYY and CDR2 EKD come from the germline V gene. V dropped 0 bases and J dropped 2; count of bases not matched to a gene: 15. This CDR3 contains 20 residues. CDR3 loop: CACDTLTGGYPDRRTDKLIF. CDR3 coding DNA: TGTGCCTGTGACACCCTTACTGGGGGATACCCCGACAGAAGGACCGATAAACTCATCTTT.

On this clone itself: TCRdb shows a much larger clone's protein in place of this DNA's translation, and the two differ at residue 6, likely through a read error; the protein shown is translated from the DNA. This rearrangement joins TRDV1 to TRDJ1; D is unclear. TCRdb records no J gene; here it was assigned by comparing the DNA to germline. The CDR3 loop spans 21 amino acids. Germline CDR1 is TSWWSYY and CDR2 is QGS. Trimming removed 3 bases from V and 0 bases from J, with 29 bases in between. CDR3 nucleotide sequence: TGTGCTCTTGGGGACACTCCACTATCTATTGGCCGAACGGGGTACACCGATAAACTCATCTTT. This translates into CALGDTPLSIGRTGYTDKLIF.

In its sample, this clone was seen a few times. A far larger clone is just one base off, so this is likely a read error. Distinct nucleotide sequences in the sample also encode this CDR3. The chain has TRDV2 and TRDJ1, with D uncertain. TCRdb lists no J gene, so it was determined here by aligning the DNA to germline. Germline CDR1 and CDR2: GEAIGNYY and EKD. This CDR3 contains 16 residues. The CDR3 nucleotides are TGCGCCTGTGACTCTGTACTGAAAGAGATCGCCGATAAACTCATCTTT. It yields the protein CACDSVLKEIADKLIF.

To note about this clone: A far larger clone is only one base removed, so a read error is likely. Other DNA sequences from this sample encode an identical CDR3 as well. This chain uses TRDV1 with TRDJ1; TRDD3 aligns across 9 bases. The J gene was not available in TCRdb and was assigned here by matching the DNA to germline segments. Germline V CDR1 and CDR2: TSWWSYY, QGS. This CDR3 spans 21 amino acids. The CDR3 spells CALGESTRYWGTRGYTDKLIF. In DNA, the CDR3 is TGCGCTCTTGGGGAAAGCACTAGGTACTGGGGGACCCGGGGGTACACCGATAAACTCATCTTT.

This clone appeared a few times. A read error likely explains why the TCRdb protein, taken from a much larger clone, differs from this DNA's translation at residue 14; the protein shown is translated from the DNA. This rearrangement joins TRDV3 to TRDJ1, with D possibly being TRDD2 (5 bases). This CDR3 spans 16 amino acids. Germline V lookup: CDR1 TVYSNPD, CDR2 GDNSRS (reference sequence). The CDR3 spells CAFSTFVPLPTDKPIF. As DNA, the CDR3 is TGTGCCTTTAGTACCTTCGTACCCCTCCCCACCGATAAACCCATCTTT. Full variable domain (rest looked up from reference TRDV3 and TRDJ1): CDKVTQSSPDQTVASGSEVVLLCTYDTVYSNPDLFWYRIRPDYSFQFVFYGDNSRSEGADFTQGRFSVKHILTQKAFHLVISPVRTEDSATYYCAFSTFVPLPTDKPIFGKGTRVTVEP.

In its sample, this clone was seen a few times. A far larger clone is a single base away, which makes a read error likely. Other DNA sequences within the sample encode an identical CDR3. The chain joins TRDV1 to TRDJ1, with 9 bases lining up with TRDD3. V was pared by 0 bases and J by 0 bases, with 11 bases of the junction left unmatched. Looked up from germline, CDR1 is TSWWSYY and CDR2 is QGS. The CDR3 extends over 19 amino acids. CDR3 bases: TGTGCTCTTGGGGAACTAGCTCCCAACTGGGGGACGTACACCGATAAACTCATCTTT. This sequence encodes CALGELAPNWGTYTDKLIF.

This clone was seen ten or more times. The rearrangement joins TRDV1 to TRDJ2, with 11 positions matching TRDD3. The ends lost 0 bases at V and 4 bases at J; junction bases unmatched: 7. The V gene's germline CDR1 is TSWWSYY and CDR2 QGS. The CDR3 extends over 18 amino acids. Written as DNA, the CDR3 is TGTGCTCTTGGGGAACTAGAAGGGTGGGGGATACGGACAGCACAACTCTTCTTT. It encodes CALGELEGWGIRTAQLFF.

Remarks on this clone: This DNA's translation differs at residue 3 from TCRdb's protein, which comes from a much larger clone; a read error is likely, and the protein shown is translated from the DNA. This chain uses TRDV1 with TRDJ1; maybe TRDD3 (6 bases). Matching the DNA to germline supplied the J gene, which TCRdb does not give. Per the germline V gene, CDR1 is TSWWSYY and CDR2 is QGS. The CDR3 sequence is 17 residues long. CDR3 sequence reads: CAPGELLYIPYTDKLIF. As DNA, the CDR3 is TGTGCTCCTGGGGAACTGTTGTATATCCCGTACACCGATAAACTCATCTTT.

As regards this clone: This DNA's translation differs at residue 5 from TCRdb's protein, which comes from a much larger clone; a read error is likely, and the protein shown is translated from the DNA. V and J are TRDV2 and TRDJ1; TRDD3 matches 7 bases. The J gene is not listed in TCRdb, so it was assigned here from a DNA match to germline. Germline CDR1 is GEAIGNYY and CDR2 is EKD. V lost 3 bases and J lost 2; bases outside the gene matches: 14. This CDR3 has 17 residues. CDR3 loop: CACDAVGGGQLTDKLIF. The CDR3 bases are TGTGCCTGTGACGCCGTTGGTGGGGGACAACTTACCGATAAACTCATCTTT.

In this sample, this clone turned up a few times. TCRdb shows a much larger clone's protein in place of this DNA's translation, and the two differ at residue 12, likely through a read error; the protein shown is translated from the DNA. The V and J genes are TRDV2 and TRDJ3, with a weak D call TRDD3 (5 bases). No J gene was available from TCRdb, and it was assigned here by a germline match of the DNA. CDR1 and CDR2 from the germline V gene are GEAIGNYY and EKD. CDR3 length: 19 residues. The CDR3 DNA is TGTGCCTGTGACACCGCGGGGGGCCCAAGCTCCAGGGACACCCGACAGATGTTTTTC. Translation gives CACDTAGGPSSRDTRQMFF.

This clone was observed a handful of times. A far larger clone is a single base away, which makes a read error likely. Additional DNA sequences in this sample encode the identical CDR3. This rearrangement joins TRDV1 to TRDJ1, with D perhaps matching TRDD3 (5 bases). The germline V gene encodes CDR1 TSWWSYY and CDR2 QGS. The CDR3 loop spans 21 amino acids. The ends were cut back, 1 base at V and 1 base at J, with 28 bases in the middle. The CDR3 DNA is TGTGCTCTTGGGGAACAGGCCAGTTACGAGTGGGGAACACGTGCCACCGATAAACTCATCTTT. Its protein is CALGEQASYEWGTRATDKLIF.

This clone has only a few counts. This likely reflects a read error, since a far larger clone is one base away. Other DNA sequences in this sample translate to the same CDR3. The V and J genes are TRDV1 and TRDJ1; D not certain. TCRdb leaves out the J gene; it was filled in here by matching the DNA to germline. Germline V CDR1 and CDR2: TSWWSYY, QGS. The CDR3 runs 16 residues. The CDR3 nucleotides are TGTGCTCTTGGGGAACTTCCTCTTTTGTACACCGACAAACTCATCTTT. Residues: CALGELPLLYTDKLIF.

On this clone: This likely stems from a read error, as it lies one base from a far larger clone. The same CDR3 also results from other DNA sequences found in this sample. The chain couples TRDV1 to TRDJ1; D not certain. Germline matching of the DNA provided the J gene here, since TCRdb leaves it blank. The germline V gene encodes CDR1 TSWWSYY and CDR2 QGS. Trimming removed 0 bases at V and 0 bases at J, with 32 bases between. This CDR3 contains 23 residues. DNA for the CDR3: TGTGCTCTTGGGGAACTAAGTACTCTGACAGTACTCCATGCGCCAATTTACACCGATAAACTCATCTTT. Protein sequence: CALGELSTLTVLHAPIYTDKLIF.

This clone has only a few counts. The protein held in TCRdb is that of a much larger clone and does not match this DNA's translation at residue 7, likely because of a read error; the protein shown is translated from the DNA. The gene calls are TRDV3 and TRDJ1; perhaps TRDD3 as D (5 bases). This CDR3 spans 14 amino acids. Germline CDR1 TVYSNPD, CDR2 GDNSRS (reference sequence). V was cut by 4 bases and J by 0 bases, with 15 bases left in between. CDR3 DNA sequence: TGTGCCTCCCAGGGGGGTTTTTACACCGATAAACTCATCTTT. Protein: CASQGGFYTDKLIF.

With respect to this clone: The protein TCRdb gives is from a much larger clone and does not agree with this DNA's translation at residue 15, likely a read error; the protein shown here comes from the DNA. This chain joins TRDV2 and TRDJ1; D perhaps matches TRDD3 (5 bases). Per the germline V gene, CDR1 is GEAIGNYY and CDR2 is EKD. The CDR3 has 18 residues. This chain's CDR3 is CACDLKVGGSPYTDRLIF. CDR3 sequence (DNA): TGTGCCTGTGATCTTAAAGTCGGGGGTTCTCCGTACACCGATAGACTCATCTTT.

This clone was seen only a few times. The TCRdb protein comes from a much larger clone and disagrees with this DNA's translation at residue 4, likely due to a read error; the protein given here is derived from the DNA. V is TRDV2 and J is TRDJ1; TRDD3 aligns across 7 bases. Here the J gene came from matching the DNA to germline, since TCRdb omits it. The germline CDR1 and CDR2 sequences are GEAIGNYY and EKD. J lost 7 bases, V lost 5 bases, and 6 bases had no gene match. CDR3 length equals 12 residues. CDR3 residues: CACGLGVSKLIF. The DNA for the CDR3 is TGTGCCTGTGGTCTGGGGGTTAGTAAACTCATCTTT.

This clone has a count of ten or more. J is TRDJ1 and V is TRDV2; D not certain. TCRdb leaves out the J gene; it was filled in here by matching the DNA to germline. This CDR3 has 14 residues. Trimming removed 0 bases at V and 7 bases at J, with 14 bases between. The germline gives CDR1 GEAIGNYY, CDR2 EKD. The CDR3 spells CACDTGTGASKLIF. In DNA, the CDR3 is TGTGCCTGTGACACCGGAACCGGGGCGAGTAAACTCATCTTT.

The table lists this clone with many counts. With a much larger clone just one base away, this may be a read error. The identical CDR3 is also encoded by other nucleotide sequences in the sample. J is TRDJ1 and V is TRDV1; 7 bases align to TRDD3. The germline V gene has CDR1 TSWWSYY and CDR2 QGS. V lost 1 base and J lost 0; bases outside the gene matches: 20. CDR3 length equals 21 residues. This chain's CDR3 is CALGEPTPPLYWGMYTDKLIF. The CDR3 DNA is TGTGCTCTTGGGGAACCCACTCCCCCTTTGTACTGGGGCATGTACACCGATAAACTCATCTTT.

Concerning this clone: The translation of this DNA and the TCRdb protein of a much larger clone differ at residue 12, probably owing to a read error; the protein shown here is translated from the DNA. No J gene was called, and the V gene is TRDV2; TRDD3 is the table's D call, not checked against the DNA. Germline V gene data show CDR1 as GEAIGNYY and CDR2 as EKD. This CDR3 spans 13 amino acids. CDR3 protein: CACDPLGIDKLTF. In DNA, the CDR3 is TGTGCCTGTGACCCTCTGGGGATCGATAAACTCACCTTT.

Note on this clone: The protein recorded in TCRdb matches a much larger clone and deviates from this DNA's translation at residue 13, suggesting a read error; the protein here is obtained by translating the DNA. The chain employs TRDV1 and TRDJ1, with D perhaps matching TRDD2 or TRDD3 (7 bases each). This CDR3 contains 23 residues. With 1 base removed from V and 4 bases from J, the gap between germline ends came to 37 bases. CDR1 and CDR2 from the germline V gene are TSWWSYY and QGS. The chain's CDR3 is CALGEPGGFPTGVVGGGFDKLIF. For the CDR3, the DNA is TGTGCTCTTGGGGAACCCGGGGGATTTCCTACTGGAGTCGTTGGTGGGGGGTTCGATAAACTCATCTTT.

This clone was seen more than once but under ten times. This DNA's translation differs at residue 3 from TCRdb's protein, which comes from a much larger clone; a read error is likely, and the protein shown is translated from the DNA. The rearrangement links TRDV2 to TRDJ3, with 11 nucleotides matching TRDD3. This CDR3 has 19 amino acids. The germline gives CDR1 GEAIGNYY, CDR2 EKD. The CDR3 nucleotides read TGTGCCTTTGACAAAGTACTGGGGGATAGCTCCTGGGACACCCGACAGATGTTTTTC. The encoded protein is CAFDKVLGDSSWDTRQMFF.